The 15 T cell receptor beta chains below come from one sample, sequenced in a study of T-cell reconstitution after alpha-beta-depleted transplantation in children. Preparation of the TCRbeta library was carried out with unique molecular identifiers. TCRdb reanalysed the PCR reads using MiXCR and keeps one entry per CDR3 protein. The sample lists around 700,000 distinct CDR3 sequences; around 13% were seen once. This sample comprised PBMCs, obtained before TCRalphabeta/CD19-depleted stem cell transplant. All receptors come from a girl aged 2 to 9 with congenital amegakaryocytic thrombocytopenia, due to receive a stem cell transplant.

The rearrangement links TRBV5-8 to TRBJ2-3, with 7 bases fitting TRBD2. V gave up 5 bases and J gave up 3 bases; unmatched junction bases: 9. CDR3 length equals 15 residues. Germline CDR1 reads SGHTS; CDR2 reads YDEGEE. CDR3 amino acids: CASRDRGGGTDTQYF. CDR3 in DNA: TGTGCCAGCAGGGATCGGGGCGGGGGTACAGATACGCAGTATTTT.

This clonotype was seen many times. The genes are TRBV20-1 and TRBJ2-7; TRBD2 matches 11 bases. CDR1 and CDR2 (germline): DFQATT, SNEGSKA (reference sequence). The CDR3 consists of 15 residues. V lost 4 bases, J lost 4 bases, and 9 bases stayed unmatched. The DNA for the CDR3 is TGCAGTGCTACCACTAGCGGGAGTGCGACATACGAGCAGTACTTC. Translated: CSATTSGSATYEQYF.

V is TRBV20-1 and J is TRBJ2-5; 8 bases agree with TRBD2. Germline CDR1 and CDR2: DFQATT and SNEGSKA (reference sequence). Unmatched junction bases numbered 6, after V lost 0 bases and J lost 0 bases. The CDR3 contains 16 residues. The CDR3 DNA follows: TGCAGTGCTAGAGAGAGGACTAGCTGGTACCAAGAGACCCAGTACTTC. Encoded protein: CSARERTSWYQETQYF.

CDR3 DNA: TGCAGTGCTAGGGGACTAGACTACAATGAGCAGTTCTTC. Residues: CSARGLDYNEQFF. The rearrangement joins TRBV20-1 to TRBJ2-1, with 8 bases matching TRBD2. CDR1 is DFQATT, CDR2 SNEGSKA, per germline (reference sequence). The CDR3 totals 13 residues. The J segment lost 3 bases and the V segment lost 3 bases, leaving 1 base of the junction unmatched.

There are many counts of this clonotype. The chain is built from TRBV11-2 and TRBJ2-2; the match to TRBD2 covers 7 bases. Germline loops: CDR1 SGHAT, CDR2 FQNNGV. The CDR3 loop spans 18 amino acids. V was pared by 3 bases and J by 4 bases, with 14 bases of the junction left unmatched. The CDR3 DNA reads TGTGCCAGCAGCTTGCACGTGTATGCGGGAGTGTTCACCGGGGAGCTGTTTTTT. Its protein is CASSLHVYAGVFTGELFF.

Many counts were recorded for this clonotype. This chain links TRBV5-1 with TRBJ2-7, with a tentative D call TRBD1 (5 bases). This CDR3 region has 15 residues. Germline CDR1 SGHRS, CDR2 YFSETQ. Trimming stripped 3 bases from V and 0 bases from J, with 13 bases between. Written as DNA, the CDR3 is TGCGCCAGCAGCTGGGGCGGAATTAACTCCTACGAGCAGTACTTC. This gives the protein CASSWGGINSYEQYF.

This clonotype was recorded at least ten times. This may come from a read error, since a much larger clone is one base off. This chain joins TRBV20-1 and TRBJ2-7, with 8 bases identical to TRBD2. The germline V gene has CDR1 DFQATT and CDR2 SNEGSKA (reference sequence). The trim removed 2 bases at V and 4 bases at J, leaving 1 base unmatched. This CDR3 region has 12 residues. The CDR3 here is CSARQREYEQYF. In nucleotides, the CDR3 is TGCAGTGCTAGACAGCGGGAGTACGAGCAGTACTTC.

V is TRBV29-1 and J is TRBJ1-1; a weak D match, TRBD1 (5 bases). V was clipped by 7 bases and J by 1 base, with 13 bases between them. Germline CDR1 SQVTM, CDR2 ANQGSEA. The CDR3 spans 13 residues. This CDR3 is CSAGRGANTEAFF. The CDR3 DNA reads as TGCAGCGCCGGTCGGGGCGCGAACACTGAAGCTTTCTTT.

The genes are TRBV7-8 and TRBJ2-5; TRBD2 matches at 10 bases. Germline trimming cut 1 base from V and 5 bases from J; bases unmatched to any gene: 7. CDR1 and CDR2 from the germline V gene are SGHVS and FQNEAQ. The CDR3 totals 16 residues. CDR3: CASSLGASGSGETQYF. The CDR3 DNA reads TGTGCCAGCAGCTTAGGGGCTAGCGGGAGCGGCGAGACCCAGTACTTC.

This clonotype was seen a few times. This CDR3 is CASSSTGTGRNTEAFF. The CDR3 coding sequence is TGCGCCAGCAGCTCGACCGGGACAGGGAGGAACACTGAAGCTTTCTTT. The rearrangement uses TRBV5-1 and TRBJ1-1, with TRBD1 identical over 9 bases. Germline V CDR1 and CDR2: SGHRS, YFSETQ. CDR3 length equals 16 residues. Unmatched junction bases numbered 7, after V lost 3 bases and J lost 1 base.

This clonotype was recorded at least ten times. CDR3 nucleotides: TGCAGTGCTAGAGATGCCCTTTCGACGGCCTACAATGAGCAGTTCTTC. This gives the protein CSARDALSTAYNEQFF. The chain links TRBV20-1 to TRBJ2-1; D is unresolved. Germline V gives CDR1 DFQATT, CDR2 SNEGSKA (reference sequence). The CDR3 consists of 16 residues. V was trimmed by 0 bases and J by 2 bases, leaving 14 bases between them.

V gene TRBV6-1 combines with J gene TRBJ2-7, with 12 bases fitting TRBD2. Germline CDR1 reads MNHNS; CDR2 reads SASEGT. The CDR3 has 17 amino acids. V lost 5 bases to trimming and J lost 4 bases; unmatched junction nucleotides: 12. This chain's CDR3 is CASSNARLLAGGYEQYF. The CDR3 bases are TGTGCCAGCAGTAATGCCCGCCTACTAGCGGGAGGTTACGAGCAGTACTTC.

At least ten counts were recorded for this clonotype. V gene TRBV20-1 combines with J gene TRBJ2-3; TRBD2 matches at 11 bases. Germline V lookup: CDR1 DFQATT, CDR2 SNEGSKA (reference sequence). J was trimmed by 2 bases and V by 5 bases; bases with no gene match: 6. There are 15 residues in the CDR3. CDR3 DNA: TGCAGTGCTCCGGGGACTAGCGGCTACACAGATACGCAGTATTTT. Its protein product is CSAPGTSGYTDTQYF.

The genes are TRBV5-6 and TRBJ1-5; D may be TRBD1 (5 bases). Germline CDR1 reads SGHDT; CDR2 reads YYEEEE. The ends were cut back, 4 bases at V and 7 bases at J, with 15 bases in the middle. CDR3 length: 14 residues. The CDR3 spells CASSAWGTGQPQHF. The CDR3 nucleotides are TGTGCCAGCAGCGCTTGGGGGACGGGCCAGCCCCAGCATTTT.

This clonotype was seen more than once but under ten times. The J gene is TRBJ2-2, the V gene TRBV20-1, with TRBD2 identical over 8 bases. The V gene end was trimmed by 0 bases and the J gene end by 8 bases; junction bases not matched to a gene: 11. This CDR3 is built from 16 residues. CDR1 and CDR2 (germline): DFQATT, SNEGSKA (reference sequence). The chain's CDR3 is CSARDSLAGMGGELFF. The CDR3 nucleotides read TGCAGTGCTAGAGATTCCCTAGCGGGCATGGGGGGGGAGCTGTTTTTT.